Below, one TCR beta chain is given with its context. What it recognizes is unknown. This specimen belongs to a study of cytomegalovirus exposure and HLA in healthy donors. PCR involved 60 Vbeta and 13 Jbeta primers. The data were produced by immunoSEQ multiplex PCR, yet TCRdb's version contains in-frame clones alone and is incomplete. The table lists about 130,000 clones, about 80% of them singletons. Whole-study findings and limits: In a later analysis, TCR beta V- and J-gene trimming showed a link to a missense DCLRE1C variant. TCR beta V segments were, for the most part, productive about 87% or about 30% of the time in an earlier analysis.

The CDR3 has 14 amino acids. V was pared by 5 bases and J by 1 base, with 11 bases between. Germline V CDR1 and CDR2: SGHTA, FQGNSA. The clonotype was recovered from a woman in her thirties or forties in good health and CMV-seronegative. The sequencing input was PBMCs. The chain uses TRBV7-2 and TRBJ1-1; D is unclear. This CDR3 reads CASSLLGQNTEAFF. The DNA of the CDR3 is TGTGCCAGCAGCCTACTTGGGCAGAACACTGAAGCTTTCTTT.